This record looks at one T cell receptor beta chain sequence and its context. Its antigen is unknown. Repertoires were generated with immunoSEQ multiplex PCR, while TCRdb's copy carries only in-frame clones and drops some. The data hold about 75,000 clones, with over 80% observed a single time. CDR1 and CDR2 from the germline V gene are KGHSH and LQKENI. The CDR3 covers 13 residues. V lost 3 bases and J lost 3, with 6 bases in between. This sample is part of a study of cytomegalovirus exposure and HLA in healthy donors. Broader study findings: The classifier was said to identify cytomegalovirus status with high specificity and sensitivity.

The genes are TRBV18 and TRBJ1-5; TRBD1 might be the D (5 bases). The source is a man aged 25-45 years in good health and CMV-seronegative. The sequenced sample was PBMCs. The DNA of the CDR3 is TGTGCCAGCTCACCGGACATCAATCAGCCCCAGCATTTT. This translates into CASSPDINQPQHF.